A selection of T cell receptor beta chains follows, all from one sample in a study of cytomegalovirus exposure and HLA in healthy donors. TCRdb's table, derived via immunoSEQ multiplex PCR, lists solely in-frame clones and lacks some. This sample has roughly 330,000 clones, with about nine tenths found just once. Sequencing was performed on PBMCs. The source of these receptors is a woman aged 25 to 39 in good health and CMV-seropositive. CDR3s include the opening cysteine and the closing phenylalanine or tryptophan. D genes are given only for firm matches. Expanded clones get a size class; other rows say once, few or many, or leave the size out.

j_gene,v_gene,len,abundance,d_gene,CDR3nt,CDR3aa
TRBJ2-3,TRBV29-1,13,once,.,TGCAGCGTTGAGGGGGAGAGCACAGATACGCAGTATTTT,CSVEGESTDTQYF
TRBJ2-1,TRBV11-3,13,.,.,TGTGCCAGCAGCGCAGGATCCGGCAATGAGCAGTTCTTC,CASSAGSGNEQFF
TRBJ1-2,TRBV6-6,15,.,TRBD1,TGTGCCAGCACCGATGGACAGGGGGCGAACTATGGCTACACCTTC,CASTDGQGANYGYTF
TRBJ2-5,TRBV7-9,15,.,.,TGTGCCAGCACCCAGGGGGGGGAGGTCCAAGAGACCCAGTACTTC,CASTQGGEVQETQYF
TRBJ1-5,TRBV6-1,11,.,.,TGTGCCAGCAATGCCATCGAGCCCCAGCATTTT,CASNAIEPQHF
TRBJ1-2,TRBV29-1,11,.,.,TGCAGCGTTGTTGGGGTGCATGGCTACACCTTC,CSVVGVHGYTF
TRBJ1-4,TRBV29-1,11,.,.,TGCAGCGGTATGGTTGGAGAAAAACTGTTTTTT,CSGMVGEKLFF
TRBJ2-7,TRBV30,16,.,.,TGTGCCTGGAGTGTACCAATCGGACCCGCTTCATCCGAGCAGTACTTC,CAWSVPIGPASSEQYF
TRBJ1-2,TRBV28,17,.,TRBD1,TGTGCCAGCACGCTACAAGGGACAGGGGGGACTAACTATGGCTACACCTTC,CASTLQGTGGTNYGYTF
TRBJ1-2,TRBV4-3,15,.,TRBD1,TGCGCCAGCAGCCAAAGGACAGGGGACCTTTATGGCTACACCTTC,CASSQRTGDLYGYTF
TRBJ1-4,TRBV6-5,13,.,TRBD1,TGTGCCAGCAGTGCAGGGGGTAATGAAAAACTGTTTTTT,CASSAGGNEKLFF
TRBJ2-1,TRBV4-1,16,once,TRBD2,TGCGCCAGCAGCCAAGATATACGGGAGGGCTACAATGAGCAGTTCTTC,CASSQDIREGYNEQFF
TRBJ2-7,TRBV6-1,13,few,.,TGTGCCAGCAGACTCGACGGACGCTACGAGCAGTACTTC,CASRLDGRYEQYF
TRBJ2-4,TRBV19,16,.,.,TGTGCCAGTAGTAACCTAACCAACCCGGACAAAAACATTCAGTACTTC,CASSNLTNPDKNIQYF
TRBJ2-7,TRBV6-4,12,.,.,TGTGCCAGCAGTGCAGGGAGTCGGGAGCAGTACTTC,CASSAGSREQYF
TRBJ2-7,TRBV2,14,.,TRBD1,TGTGCCAGCAGGGACCACAGGGGTTGGTACGAGCAGTACTTC,CASRDHRGWYEQYF
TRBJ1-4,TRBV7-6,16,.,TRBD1,TGTGCCAGCAGCTTGGGACCGGGACAGAGGAGTGAAAAACTGTTTTTT,CASSLGPGQRSEKLFF
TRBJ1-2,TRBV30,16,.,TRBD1,TGTGCCTGGAGTGTAACTTTGACAGGGGGAATTTATGGCTACACCTTC,CAWSVTLTGGIYGYTF
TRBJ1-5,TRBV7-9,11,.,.,TGTGCCAGCAGCTTAGACCAGCCCCAGCATTTT,CASSLDQPQHF
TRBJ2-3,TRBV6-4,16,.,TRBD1,TGTGCCAGCAGTGCAACAGGGGGCGGTGGCACAGATACGCAGTATTTT,CASSATGGGGTDTQYF
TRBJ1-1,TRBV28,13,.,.,TGTGCCAGCAGATTGACAGGCCCCACTGAAGCTTTCTTT,CASRLTGPTEAFF
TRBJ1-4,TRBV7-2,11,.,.,TGTGCCAGCAGCCTTAATGAAAAACTGTTTTTT,CASSLNEKLFF
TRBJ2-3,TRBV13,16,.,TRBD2,TGTGCCAGCAGCTTACGGACGCGGACTAGCGGGGATACGCAGTATTTT,CASSLRTRTSGDTQYF
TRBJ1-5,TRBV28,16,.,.,TGTGCCAGCAGTTTGGGAGGGGTCTATAGCAATCAGCCCCAGCATTTT,CASSLGGVYSNQPQHF
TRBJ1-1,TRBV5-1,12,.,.,TGCGCCAGCAGCTTTGCAGGGACTGAAGCTTTCTTT,CASSFAGTEAFF
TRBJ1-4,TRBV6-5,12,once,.,TGTGCCAGCAGTGGCCCTCAGGAAAAACTGTTTTTT,CASSGPQEKLFF
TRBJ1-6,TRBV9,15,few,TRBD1,TGTGCCAGCAGCTCGACAGGGGGCGATAATTCACCCCTCCACTTT,CASSSTGGDNSPLHF
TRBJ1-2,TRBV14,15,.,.,TGTGCCAGCAGCCAAGAAGGAGTGGCTAACTATGGCTACACCTTC,CASSQEGVANYGYTF
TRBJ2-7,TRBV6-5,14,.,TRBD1,TGTGCCAGCAGTTACCGGGACAGGTCCTACGAGCAGTACTTC,CASSYRDRSYEQYF
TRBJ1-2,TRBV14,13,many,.,TGTGCCAGCAGCCAATCCCGGGCGCTTGGCTACACCTTC,CASSQSRALGYTF
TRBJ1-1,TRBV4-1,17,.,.,TGCGCCAGCAGCCAAGCCCTCCTCGAGTGGCCAGGGACTGAAGCTTTCTTT,CASSQALLEWPGTEAFF
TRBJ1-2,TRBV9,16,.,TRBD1,TGTGCCAGCAGCCTATTCGACAGGGTTTCTAACTATGGCTACACCTTC,CASSLFDRVSNYGYTF
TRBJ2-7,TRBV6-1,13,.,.,TGTGCCGGTGGGGCAGGGCGTCCCTACGAGCAGTACTTC,CAGGAGRPYEQYF
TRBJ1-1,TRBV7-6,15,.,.,TGTGCCAGCAGCTTAGAAGTGGTTTTGGGCACTGAAGCTTTCTTT,CASSLEVVLGTEAFF
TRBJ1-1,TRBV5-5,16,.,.,TGTGCCAGCAGCCCGCCCATCGGGCGGAAGAACACTGAAGCTTTCTTT,CASSPPIGRKNTEAFF
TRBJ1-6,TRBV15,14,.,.,TGTGCCACCAGCAGAGGGCTGGGGGAATCACCCCTCCACTTT,CATSRGLGESPLHF